These 25 T cell receptor beta chains were all obtained from the same sample, sequenced in a study of blood T cell repertoires in COVID-19. Clones were sequenced by immunoSEQ multiplex PCR, and TCRdb holds only the in-frame ones, with some missing. The table has 250,000 or so clones, about four fifths seen once; the top ten hold approximately 9.1%. Sequencing was done on a sample of peripheral blood. These receptors were obtained from a man aged 80 or over with acute or convalescent COVID-19.

The chain carries TRBV10-1 and TRBJ2-1; 11 bases match TRBD2. Germline trimming cut 6 bases from V and 6 bases from J; bases unmatched to any gene: 10. The CDR3 covers 16 residues. CDR1 is WNHNN and CDR2 is SYGVQD in the germline V gene (reference sequence). The CDR3 sequence: CASSHTLLAGGNEQFF. The CDR3, as DNA: TGCGCCAGCAGCCATACCCTTCTAGCGGGGGGCAATGAGCAGTTCTTC.

The CDR3, as DNA: TGTGCCAGCAGCCCGTGGGACAAAACCCATTACTATGGCTACACCTTC. Translated, it gives CASSPWDKTHYYGYTF. The rearrangement links TRBV6-2 or TRBV6-3 to TRBJ1-2, with a possible D match to TRBD1 (6 bases). CDR1 and CDR2 from the germline V gene are MNHEY and SVGEGT. CDR3 size: 16 residues. The V gene lost 6 bases and the J gene lost 3 bases, with 20 bases spanning the gap.

CDR3: CASSLFSLVGAEKLFF. CDR3 sequence (DNA): TGTGCCAGCAGCTTGTTTTCCCTAGTGGGGGCGGAAAAACTGTTTTTT. This sequence joins TRBV5-5 and TRBJ1-4; possible D gene TRBD1, 6 bases. Germline CDR1 SGHKS, CDR2 YYEKEE (reference sequence). Trimming cost V 1 base and J 8 bases, with 18 bases left between them. The CDR3 has 16 residues.

The chain is built from TRBV24-1 and TRBJ2-3; D perhaps matches TRBD2 (5 bases). CDR1 and CDR2 from the germline V gene are KGHDR and SFDVKD. The CDR3 extends over 14 amino acids. V gave up 5 bases and J gave up 2 bases, with 10 bases separating them. CDR3 nucleotides: TGTGCCACCAGTGGTATTCTAGCCACAGATACGCAGTATTTT. It translates to CATSGILATDTQYF.

This chain connects TRBV2 to TRBJ1-6; 8 bases agree with TRBD1. V dropped 6 bases and J dropped 9; count of bases not matched to a gene: 10. This CDR3 has 15 residues. Germline loops: CDR1 SNHLY, CDR2 FYNNEI. This CDR3 reads CASRPGGLEGSPLHF. The CDR3 DNA reads TGTGCCAGCAGACCAGGGGGCCTCGAGGGTTCACCCCTCCACTTT.

Worth noting for this clone: Other DNA sequences in this specimen translate into the identical CDR3. The J gene is TRBJ1-1, the V gene TRBV18; D perhaps matches TRBD1 (6 bases). This CDR3 region has 14 residues. In germline, CDR1 is KGHSH, CDR2 LQKENI. The V gene lost 6 bases and the J gene lost 4 bases, with 15 bases spanning the gap. The CDR3: CASSQGRGSTEAFF. For the CDR3, the DNA is TGTGCCAGCTCCCAGGGGAGGGGGAGCACTGAAGCTTTCTTT.

V gene TRBV19 combines with J gene TRBJ2-7; TRBD1 matches 8 bases. This CDR3 has 16 amino acids. J lost 5 bases, V lost 5 bases, and 14 bases had no gene match. Germline values: CDR1 LNHDA, CDR2 SQIVND (reference sequence). In DNA form, the CDR3 reads TGTGCCAGTAGTTACAGGACAGGGACCCCCCTAGACGAGCAGTACTTC. It translates to CASSYRTGTPLDEQYF.

The rearrangement links TRBV3-1 (or the pseudogene TRBV3-2) to TRBJ1-1, with D uncertain. The CDR3 is made up of 14 amino acids. V gave up 0 bases and J gave up 1 base, with 6 bases separating them. CDR1 LGHDT and CDR2 YNNKEL come from the germline V gene (reference sequence). CDR3 bases: TGTGCCAGCAGCCAAGATGCGAAGAACACTGAAGCTTTCTTT. Translated, it gives CASSQDAKNTEAFF.

CDR3 amino acids: CASTSPRAQETQYF. As DNA, the CDR3 is TGTGCCAGCACGTCTCCCAGGGCCCAAGAGACCCAGTACTTC. The genes are TRBV7-9 and TRBJ2-5; tentatively, D is TRBD1 (5 bases). Germline CDR1 SEHNR, CDR2 FQNEAQ (reference sequence). CDR3 length: 14 residues. Trimming left V 7 bases short and J 1 base short, with 13 bases between. Supplemented by reference TRBV7-9 and TRBJ2-5, the full variable domain reads DTGVSQNPRHKITKRGQNVTFRCDPISEHNRLYWYRQTLGQGPEFLTYFQNEAQLEKSRLLSDRFSAERPKGSFSTLEIQRTEQGDSAMYLCASTSPRAQETQYFGPGTRLLVL.

V gene TRBV7-3 combines with J gene TRBJ2-2; D is possibly TRBD1 (6 bases). V was pared by 5 bases and J by 2 bases, with 15 bases between. The CDR3 sequence is 16 residues long. The germline V gene encodes CDR1 SGHTA and CDR2 FQGTGA. The DNA of the CDR3 is TGTGCCAGCAGCCCCTCCCCGGGGACAAACACCGGGGAGCTGTTTTTT. It specifies CASSPSPGTNTGELFF.

The gene calls are TRBV24-1 and TRBJ2-1; D remains ambiguous. Germline V gives CDR1 KGHDR, CDR2 SFDVKD. V dropped 8 bases and J dropped 0 bases, with 13 bases sitting between them. The CDR3 spans 15 residues. The DNA of the CDR3 is TGTGCCACCAAATCCGGTGAAAGCTCCTACAATGAGCAGTTCTTC. It is translated as CATKSGESSYNEQFF.

In DNA, the CDR3 is TGTGCCAGCAGTAGCTCAACTAATGAAAAACTGTTTTTT. Residues: CASSSSTNEKLFF. V is TRBV2 and J is TRBJ1-4; D not certain. This CDR3 has 13 residues. V shed 5 bases and J shed 0 bases, with 4 bases lying between them. Germline V gene data show CDR1 as SNHLY and CDR2 as FYNNEI. Full variable domain (missing parts from reference TRBV2 and TRBJ1-4): EPEVTQTPSHQVTQMGQEVILRCVPISNHLYFYWYRQILGQKVEFLVSFYNNEISEKSEIFDDQFSVERPDGSNFTLKIRSTKLEDSAMYFCASSSSTNEKLFFGSGTQLSVL.

The V gene is TRBV27, the J gene TRBJ1-5; D gene unclear. The germline V gene has CDR1 MNHEY and CDR2 SMNVEV (reference sequence). The CDR3 runs 16 residues. Trimming took off 2 bases at V and 0 bases at J, with 11 bases between the two ends. Here the CDR3 reads CASSLRGFYSNQPQHF. The CDR3, as DNA: TGTGCCAGCAGTTTACGGGGTTTCTATAGCAATCAGCCCCAGCATTTT.

The rearrangement links TRBV30 to TRBJ2-7, with 7 bases matching TRBD1. Looked up from germline, CDR1 is GTSNPN and CDR2 is SVGIG (reference sequence). This CDR3 has 15 amino acids. The V and J ends lost 4 bases and 3 bases, in that order; junction bases with no gene match: 12. The CDR3 DNA is TGTGCCTGGACCCGAGGGCAGGGGGTTTTCTACGAGCAGTACTTC. Its protein product is CAWTRGQGVFYEQYF.

The chain has TRBV11-2 and TRBJ2-2, with 9 bases lining up with TRBD1. V lost 5 bases, J lost 8 bases, and 6 bases stayed unmatched. Germline-derived CDR1 and CDR2 are SGHAT and FQNNGV. The CDR3 contains 14 residues. The CDR3 DNA sequence: TGTGCCAGCAGCCCGGGGACAGGGTCAGGGGAGCTGTTTTTT. Its protein is CASSPGTGSGELFF.

The chain couples TRBV6-2 or TRBV6-3 to TRBJ1-2, with D possibly being TRBD1 (5 bases). Between the trimmed V and J ends, which lost 0 bases and 6 bases, there was a span of 20 bases. CDR1 is MNHEY, CDR2 SVGEGT, per germline. This CDR3 region has 17 residues. CDR3: CASSYSILDSRFDGYTF. The CDR3 coding sequence is TGTGCCAGCAGTTACTCGATATTAGACAGCCGGTTCGATGGCTACACCTTC.

The sample holds a few counts of this clone. The CDR3 DNA reads as TGTGCCAGCAGACAGGCCATGGGATTGTTCTTC. This encodes CASRQAMGLFF. The chain combines TRBV27 with TRBJ2-1; D possibly corresponds to TRBD1 (5 bases). The V gene lost 6 bases and the J gene lost 15 bases, with 15 bases spanning the gap. Germline CDR1 MNHEY, CDR2 SMNVEV (reference sequence). This CDR3 is built from 11 residues.

Note on this clone: Other nucleotide sequences from this sample produce the same CDR3. The V call is TRBV5-1, the J call TRBJ2-3; tentative D call: TRBD2 (6 bases). CDR1 and CDR2 (germline): SGHRS, YFSETQ. Trimming left V 3 bases short and J 1 base short, with 12 bases between. The CDR3 totals 15 residues. CDR3 in DNA: TGCGCCAGCAGCTCCTACCGCGGGGGCACAGATACGCAGTATTTT. Protein: CASSSYRGGTDTQYF.

This rearrangement joins TRBV7-6 to TRBJ1-4; D remains ambiguous. The CDR3 is 15 residues long. With 5 bases removed from V and 1 base from J, the gap between germline ends came to 11 bases. Per germline, CDR1 SGHVS and CDR2 FNYEAQ. The CDR3 coding sequence is TGTGCCAGCAGCCACGGCGGGGTAACTAATGAAAAACTGTTTTTT. Amino acid sequence: CASSHGGVTNEKLFF.

V is TRBV4-1 and J is TRBJ1-6, with 7 bases aligning to TRBD1. The CDR3 consists of 15 residues. Germline values: CDR1 MGHRA, CDR2 YSYEKL. V dropped 3 bases and J dropped 7; count of bases not matched to a gene: 6. For the CDR3, the DNA is TGCGCCAGCAGCCAGGTGGACAGGCAAAATTCACCCCTCCACTTT. Amino acids: CASSQVDRQNSPLHF.

V is TRBV6-5 and J is TRBJ1-3, with TRBD1 as a possible D gene (5 bases). This CDR3 has 16 residues. The germline V gene encodes CDR1 MNHEY and CDR2 SVGAGI. The V and J ends lost 0 bases and 4 bases respectively, with 13 bases between them. As DNA, the CDR3 is TGTGCCAGCAGTTACTCGCCCGGGGGGTCCGGAAACACCATATATTTT. It codes for CASSYSPGGSGNTIYF.

The gene calls are TRBV13 and TRBJ1-2; 8 bases map to TRBD1. CDR3 size: 14 residues. V shed 3 bases, J shed 4 bases, and the junction held 4 bases outside the gene matches. Per the germline V gene, CDR1 is PRHDT and CDR2 is FYEKMQ (reference sequence). This CDR3 is CASSLDRAVYGYTF. Written as DNA, the CDR3 is TGTGCCAGCAGCTTGGACAGGGCGGTCTATGGCTACACCTTC.

The rearrangement uses TRBV5-5 and TRBJ1-2, with D perhaps matching TRBD1 (5 bases). The V end was cut by 3 bases, the J end by 2 bases, with 17 bases between. The CDR3 consists of 16 residues. The V gene's germline CDR1 is SGHKS and CDR2 YYEKEE (reference sequence). DNA for the CDR3: TGTGCCAGCAGCTCACGGGGGGACCCCGCCAACTATGGCTACACCTTC. Protein sequence: CASSSRGDPANYGYTF.

The gene calls are TRBV7-9 and TRBJ2-7; no firm D call. V was trimmed by 5 bases and J by 3 bases, leaving 14 bases between them. The CDR3 spans 14 residues. Germline CDR1 reads SEHNR; CDR2 reads FQNEAQ (reference sequence). As DNA, the CDR3 is TGTGCCAGCAGCCCCCCCGGCAGGTTCTACGAGCAGTACTTC. Translated, it gives CASSPPGRFYEQYF. Full variable domain (missing parts from reference TRBV7-9 and TRBJ2-7): DTGVSQNPRHKITKRGQNVTFRCDPISEHNRLYWYRQTLGQGPEFLTYFQNEAQLEKSRLLSDRFSAERPKGSFSTLEIQRTEQGDSAMYLCASSPPGRFYEQYFGPGTRLTVT.

V usage is TRBV5-1 and J usage is TRBJ2-1; 14 bases agree with TRBD2. The CDR3 runs 16 residues. The J segment lost 6 bases and the V segment lost 3 bases, leaving 5 bases of the junction unmatched. Germline V gene data show CDR1 as SGHRS and CDR2 as YFSETQ. CDR3 sequence (DNA): TGCGCCAGCAGCTCCTACGGACTAGCGGGGGGCAATGAGCAGTTCTTC. This encodes CASSSYGLAGGNEQFF. Using reference TRBV5-1 and TRBJ2-1 for the parts outside the CDR3, the full variable domain is KAGVTQTPRYLIKTRGQQVTLSCSPISGHRSVSWYQQTPGQGLQFLFEYFSETQRNKGNFPGRFSGRQFSNSRSEMNVSTLELGDSALYLCASSSYGLAGGNEQFFGPGTRLTVL.